The 24 T cell receptor beta chains presented below share a single source sample, sequenced in a study of post-analysis software for immune sequencing data. The study, taken as a whole, reports: Among four to six TRBV segments more frequent in patients than controls were TRBV5-6, TRBV5-1 and TRBV20-1.

Prepared TCR beta cDNA libraries contained unique molecular identifiers. Using its own MiXCR run on the PCR reads, TCRdb lists one record per CDR3 protein. Of some 690,000 distinct CDR3 sequences detected, approximately 60% appear once; the ten largest clones hold 11%. The antigens these receptors bind are not known. Sequencing input: blood. The receptors derive from a girl aged 2-10 years with multiple sclerosis.

This rearrangement joins TRBV6-6 to TRBJ2-1, with TRBD2 matching over 11 bases. From germline, CDR1 is MNHNY and CDR2 SVGAGI (reference sequence). The CDR3 runs to 15 residues. V shed 6 bases, J shed 7 bases, and the junction held 8 bases outside the gene matches. CDR3 DNA sequence: TGTGCCAGCAGGAATCGACTAGCGGGGTGGAATGAGCAGTTCTTC. Amino acids: CASRNRLAGWNEQFF.

This rearrangement joins TRBV7-2 to TRBJ2-7, with 9 bases identical to TRBD1. Judging by the DNA end, TRBJ2-5 fits better; the J call may be wrong. The CDR3 sequence is 16 residues long. Germline CDR1 is SGHTA and CDR2 is FQGNSA. CDR3 coding DNA: TGTGCCAGCAGCTTAGAACAAAGGACAGGGGTAGAGACCCAGTACTTC. Translated: CASSLEQRTGVETQYF.

Notes on this clonotype: At one end the junction does not follow the germline gene, possibly because of a read error. This sequence joins TRBV12-3 or TRBV12-4 and TRBJ2-6; D call uncertain. The CDR3 covers 13 residues. The CDR3 bases are TGTGCCAGCAGTCCCTCTTGGGCCAACGTCCTGACTTTC. This gives the protein CASSPSWANVLTF.

A single count supports this clonotype. This chain joins TRBV6-6 and TRBJ1-3; 7 bases are shared with TRBD1. CDR1 is MNHNY, CDR2 SVGAGI, per germline (reference sequence). The CDR3 has 15 amino acids. V dropped 5 bases and J dropped 4; count of bases not matched to a gene: 8. The CDR3 loop reads CASSQQGYAGNTIYF. The CDR3 nucleotides read TGTGCCAGCAGTCAACAGGGGTACGCCGGAAACACCATATATTTT.

The chain is built from TRBV12-3 or TRBV12-4 and TRBJ2-3, with 10 bases matching TRBD2. J was trimmed by 4 bases and V by 6 bases; bases with no gene match: 16. This CDR3 has 18 amino acids. DNA of the CDR3: TGTGCCAGCAGCCGCGCAGGGGGCGTAGCGGGAGGCGCAGATACGCAGTATTTT. Its protein is CASSRAGGVAGGADTQYF.

The gene calls are TRBV12-3 or TRBV12-4 and TRBJ2-5; TRBD1 aligns across 9 bases. Matching the DNA end better, TRBJ2-7 makes the J call doubtful. The CDR3 contains 14 residues. The CDR3 nucleotides read TGTGCCAGCAGCGTCCTGGGACAGGGATACGAGCAGTACTTC. Translated: CASSVLGQGYEQYF.

V gene TRBV6-5 combines with J gene TRBJ1-2; tentatively, D is TRBD1 (6 bases). Germline V gene sequence: CDR1 MNHEY, CDR2 SVGAGI. Trimming pared 5 bases from V and 4 bases from J, leaving 14 bases between. The CDR3 loop spans 14 amino acids. CDR3 sequence: CASSTIDRPYGYTF. The CDR3 DNA sequence: TGTGCCAGCAGTACAATCGACAGGCCCTATGGCTACACCTTC.

This sequence joins TRBV12-3 or TRBV12-4 and TRBJ2-3; TRBD2 might be the D (6 bases). This CDR3 comprises 12 residues. Trimming left V 3 bases short and J 14 bases short, with 15 bases between. The CDR3 nucleotides are TGTGCCAGCAGTTTCCCCGGGACTCCGGGGTATTTT. Encoded protein: CASSFPGTPGYF.

This chain links TRBV29-1 with TRBJ2-6; D gene uncertain. The CDR3 extends over 13 amino acids. CDR1 SQVTM and CDR2 ANQGSEA come from the germline V gene. Trimming stripped 3 bases from V and 0 bases from J, with 3 bases between. In nucleotides, the CDR3 is TGCAGCGTTGACTACTCTGGGGCCAACGTCCTGACTTTC. Translated: CSVDYSGANVLTF. The entire variable domain, with the rest obtained from reference TRBV29-1 and TRBJ2-6, is as follows: SAVISQKPSRDICQRGTSLTIQCQVDSQVTMMFWYRQQPGQSLTLIATANQGSEATYESGFVIDKFPISRPNLTFSTLTVSNMSPEDSSIYLCSVDYSGANVLTFGAGSRLTVL.

The sample holds a few counts of this clonotype. V gene TRBV7-3 combines with J gene TRBJ2-7; 8 bases align to TRBD1. Matching the DNA end better, TRBJ2-5 makes the J call doubtful. This CDR3 contains 16 residues. Germline assignment: CDR1 SGHTA and CDR2 FQGTGA. The CDR3 spells CASSRTGTGVAETQYF. The DNA for the CDR3 is TGTGCCAGCAGCCGAACCGGGACAGGAGTTGCGGAGACCCAGTACTTC.

This clonotype came up a few times. V is TRBV5-1 and J is TRBJ2-1, with TRBD2 matching over 10 bases. V lost 4 bases to trimming and J lost 1 base; unmatched junction nucleotides: 11. CDR3 length: 18 amino acids. Germline CDR1 reads SGHRS; CDR2 reads YFSETQ. CDR3 in amino acids: CASSRTTSGASSYNEQFF. The CDR3 nucleotides are TGCGCCAGCAGCCGTACAACTAGCGGGGCGAGTTCCTACAATGAGCAGTTCTTC.

Here the CDR3 reads CSASRAGGLGETQYF. The CDR3 coding sequence is TGCAGTGCTTCACGAGCGGGGGGGCTGGGAGAGACCCAGTACTTC. J is TRBJ2-5 and V is TRBV20-1, with TRBD2 matching 10 bases. The CDR3 sequence is 15 residues long. The trim removed 5 bases at V and 4 bases at J, leaving 10 bases unmatched. CDR1 and CDR2 from the germline V gene are DFQATT and SNEGSKA (reference sequence).

This chain connects TRBV9 to TRBJ2-1, with 7 nucleotides matching TRBD1. CDR3 length: 14 residues. Germline CDR1 reads SGDLS; CDR2 reads YYNGEE. Losses at the gene ends were 4 bases for V and 5 bases for J; bases not matched to a gene: 6. The CDR3 spells CASSSPGTDNEQFF. The DNA of the CDR3 is TGTGCCAGCAGCTCCCCGGGGACAGACAATGAGCAGTTCTTC.

The CDR3 DNA reads as TGCAGCTCGGGGGACAGGGGGCGGGAGACCCAGTACTTC. It encodes CSSGDRGRETQYF. This chain uses TRBV29-1 with TRBJ2-5; the match to TRBD1 covers 12 bases. Germline values: CDR1 SQVTM, CDR2 ANQGSEA. Unmatched junction bases numbered 6, after V lost 8 bases and J lost 5 bases. This CDR3 contains 13 residues. The full variable domain, rest sourced from reference TRBV29-1 and TRBJ2-5, is SAVISQKPSRDICQRGTSLTIQCQVDSQVTMMFWYRQQPGQSLTLIATANQGSEATYESGFVIDKFPISRPNLTFSTLTVSNMSPEDSSIYLCSSGDRGRETQYFGPGTRLLVL.

The rearrangement joins TRBV12-3 or TRBV12-4 to TRBJ1-6; 7 bases are shared with TRBD1. This CDR3 comprises 14 residues. V lost 10 bases and J lost 11; bases outside the gene matches: 14. The CDR3 coding sequence is TGTGCCACCCAGACGGAGACAGGGCGGGCACCCCTCCACTTT. The encoded protein is CATQTETGRAPLHF.

The rearrangement links TRBV4-2 to TRBJ2-1; D gene unclear. This CDR3 region has 16 residues. Between the trimmed V and J ends, which lost 0 bases and 0 bases, there was a span of 9 bases. Germline CDR1 and CDR2: LGHNA and YNFKEQ. DNA for the CDR3: TGTGCCAGCAGCCAAGATCCGCTAGTCTCCTACAATGAGCAGTTCTTC. This translates into CASSQDPLVSYNEQFF.

The chain couples TRBV9 to TRBJ2-1; 14 bases agree with TRBD2. V lost 3 bases, J lost 8 bases, and 7 bases stayed unmatched. This CDR3 region has 16 residues. Germline V gene lookup returns CDR1 SGDLS and CDR2 YYNGEE. CDR3 in DNA: TGTGCCAGCAGCGACGCGACTAGCGGGAGGGTTTATGAGCAGTTCTTC. Amino acid sequence: CASSDATSGRVYEQFF.

This chain uses TRBV20-1 with TRBJ2-1; TRBD2 matches 9 bases. After removal of 2 bases from V and 2 bases from J, the junction contained 4 bases not matched to a gene. The CDR3 covers 15 residues. Germline V gene sequence: CDR1 DFQATT, CDR2 SNEGSKA (reference sequence). CDR3 coding DNA: TGCAGTGCTAGACCGTGGACTAGCGCCTACAATGAGCAGTTCTTC. This codes for CSARPWTSAYNEQFF.

This clonotype was detected only a few times. The chain carries TRBV6-5 and TRBJ2-1, with no clear D. CDR3 length equals 14 residues. V lost 6 bases and J 5 bases, leaving 14 bases between the germline ends. Germline CDR1 reads MNHEY; CDR2 reads SVGAGI. The CDR3 DNA reads TGTGCCAGCAGCCAAAGGGTCCCGAACAATGAGCAGTTCTTC. Protein sequence: CASSQRVPNNEQFF.

The rearrangement uses TRBV24-1 and TRBJ2-4; a possible D gene is TRBD1 (6 bases). V was shortened by 4 bases and J by 9 bases, with 12 bases between the two germline ends. The CDR3 consists of 13 residues. Germline CDR1 reads KGHDR; CDR2 reads SFDVKD. CDR3 sequence: CATSDPGTSIQYF. The CDR3 region has the DNA TGTGCCACCAGTGACCCCGGGACAAGCATTCAGTACTTC.

The chain employs TRBV3-1 and TRBJ2-3, with D hard to call. The CDR3 extends over 15 amino acids. The V and J ends lost 3 bases and 2 bases respectively, with 12 bases between them. CDR1 and CDR2 from the germline V gene are LGHDT and YNNKEL (reference sequence). The CDR3 DNA is TGTGCCAGCAGCCAGTTAGGCGGAACCACAGATACGCAGTATTTT. It encodes CASSQLGGTTDTQYF.

The V gene is TRBV14, the J gene TRBJ1-4; no clear D gene. V was pared by 0 bases and J by 0 bases, with 5 bases between. CDR1 is SGHDN, CDR2 FVKESK, per germline. This CDR3 contains 15 residues. The CDR3 DNA is TGTGCCAGCAGCCAAGATTCTCCAACTAATGAAAAACTGTTTTTT. Translation: CASSQDSPTNEKLFF.

This clonotype was seen only a few times. DNA of the CDR3: TGCAGCGTTGTGGGGACGGTCTATGGCTACACCTTC. This sequence encodes CSVVGTVYGYTF. V gene TRBV29-1 combines with J gene TRBJ1-2; a possible D gene is TRBD1 (5 bases). CDR1 SQVTM and CDR2 ANQGSEA come from the germline V gene. The ends were cut back, 4 bases at V and 4 bases at J, with 10 bases in the middle. The CDR3 contains 12 residues.

The J gene is TRBJ2-7, the V gene TRBV5-1; D possibly corresponds to TRBD2 (5 bases). Trimming pared 0 bases from V and 3 bases from J, leaving 7 bases between. The germline CDR1 and CDR2 sequences are SGHRS and YFSETQ. The length of the CDR3 is 13 residues. CDR3 DNA sequence: TGCGCCAGCAGCTTGGGGACTCTCTACGAGCAGTACTTC. The encoded protein is CASSLGTLYEQYF.